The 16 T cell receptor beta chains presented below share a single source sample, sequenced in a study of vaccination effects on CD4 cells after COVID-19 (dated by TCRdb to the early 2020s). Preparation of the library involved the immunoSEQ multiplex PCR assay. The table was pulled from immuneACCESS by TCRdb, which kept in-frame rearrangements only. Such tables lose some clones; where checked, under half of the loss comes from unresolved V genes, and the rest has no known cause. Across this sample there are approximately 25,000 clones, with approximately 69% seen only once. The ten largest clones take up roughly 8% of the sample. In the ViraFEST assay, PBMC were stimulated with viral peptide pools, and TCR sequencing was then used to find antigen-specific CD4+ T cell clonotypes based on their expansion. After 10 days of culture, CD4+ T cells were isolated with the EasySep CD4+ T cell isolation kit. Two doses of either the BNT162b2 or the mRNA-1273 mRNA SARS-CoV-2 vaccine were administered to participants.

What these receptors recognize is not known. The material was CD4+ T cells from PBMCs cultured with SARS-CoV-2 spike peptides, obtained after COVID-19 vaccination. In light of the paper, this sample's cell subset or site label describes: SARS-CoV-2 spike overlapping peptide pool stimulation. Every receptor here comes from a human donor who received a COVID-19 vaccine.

CDR3 DNA sequence: TGTGCCAGCAGCTTAGACTATAATTCACCCCTCCACTTT. Translating it yields CASSLDYNSPLHF. V is TRBV7-9 and J is TRBJ1-6; D gene ambiguous. Germline CDR1 reads SEHNR; CDR2 reads FQNEAQ (reference sequence). This CDR3 is built from 13 residues. Trimming took off 1 base at V and 3 bases at J, with 1 base between the two ends.

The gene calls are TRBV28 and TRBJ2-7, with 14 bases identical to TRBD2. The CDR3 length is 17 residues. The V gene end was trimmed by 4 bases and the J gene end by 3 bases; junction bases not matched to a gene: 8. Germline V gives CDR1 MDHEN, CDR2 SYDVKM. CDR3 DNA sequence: TGTGCCAGCAGTTCCCTCGGGACTAGCGGGAGATACTACGAGCAGTACTTC. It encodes CASSSLGTSGRYYEQYF. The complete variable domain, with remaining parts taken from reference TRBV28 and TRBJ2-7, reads DVKVTQSSRYLVKRTGEKVFLECVQDMDHENMFWYRQDPGLGLRLIYFSYDVKMKEKGDIPEGYSVSREKKERFSLILESASTNQTSMYLCASSSLGTSGRYYEQYFGPGTRLTVT.

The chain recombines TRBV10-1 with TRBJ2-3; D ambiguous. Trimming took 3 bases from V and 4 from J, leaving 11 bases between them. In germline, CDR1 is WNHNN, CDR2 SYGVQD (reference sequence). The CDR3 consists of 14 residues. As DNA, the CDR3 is TGCGCCAGCAGTGAAAGGCTTAACCCAGATACGCAGTATTTT. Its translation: CASSERLNPDTQYF.

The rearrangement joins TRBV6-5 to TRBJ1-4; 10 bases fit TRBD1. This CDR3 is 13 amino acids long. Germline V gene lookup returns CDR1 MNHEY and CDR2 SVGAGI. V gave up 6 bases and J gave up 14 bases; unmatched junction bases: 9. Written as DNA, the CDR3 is TGTGCCAGCAGCCGGGACAGGGGCTCAAGTCTGTTTTTT. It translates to CASSRDRGSSLFF.

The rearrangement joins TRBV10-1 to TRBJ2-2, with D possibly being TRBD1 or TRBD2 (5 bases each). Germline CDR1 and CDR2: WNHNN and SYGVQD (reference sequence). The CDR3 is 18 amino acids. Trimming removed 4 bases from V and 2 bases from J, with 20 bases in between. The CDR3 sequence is CASSGVYGPGPNTGELFF. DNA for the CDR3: TGCGCCAGCAGTGGAGTCTACGGGCCGGGACCCAACACCGGGGAGCTGTTTTTT.

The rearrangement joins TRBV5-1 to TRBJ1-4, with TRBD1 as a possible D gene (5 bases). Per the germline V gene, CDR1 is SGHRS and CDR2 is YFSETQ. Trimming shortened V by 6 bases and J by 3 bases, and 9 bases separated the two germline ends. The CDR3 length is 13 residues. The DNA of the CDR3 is TGCGCCAGCAATCAAGGGGCTAATGAAAAACTGTTTTTT. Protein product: CASNQGANEKLFF.

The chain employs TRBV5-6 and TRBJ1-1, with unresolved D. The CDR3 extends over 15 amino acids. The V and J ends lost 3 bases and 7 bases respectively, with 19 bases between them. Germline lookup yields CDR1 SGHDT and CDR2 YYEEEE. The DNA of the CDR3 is TGTGCCAGCAGCTCGAGATTAGGGTCGGCTAGTGAAGCTTTCTTT. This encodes CASSSRLGSASEAFF. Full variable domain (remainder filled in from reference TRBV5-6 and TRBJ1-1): DAGVTQSPTHLIKTRGQQVTLRCSPKSGHDTVSWYQQALGQGPQFIFQYYEEEERQRGNFPDRFSGHQFPNYSSELNVNALLLGDSALYLCASSSRLGSASEAFFGQGTRLTVV.

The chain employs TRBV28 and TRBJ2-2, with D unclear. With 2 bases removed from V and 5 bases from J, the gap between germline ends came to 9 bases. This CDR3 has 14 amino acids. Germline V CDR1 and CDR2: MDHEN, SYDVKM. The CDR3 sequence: CASSLIVGTGELFF. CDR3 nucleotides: TGTGCCAGCAGTTTAATTGTTGGGACCGGGGAGCTGTTTTTT.

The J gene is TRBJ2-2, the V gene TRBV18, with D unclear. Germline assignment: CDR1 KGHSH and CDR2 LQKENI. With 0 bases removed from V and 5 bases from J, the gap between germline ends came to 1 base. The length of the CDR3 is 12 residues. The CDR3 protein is CASSPPTGELFF. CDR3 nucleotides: TGTGCCAGCTCACCACCTACCGGGGAGCTGTTTTTT.

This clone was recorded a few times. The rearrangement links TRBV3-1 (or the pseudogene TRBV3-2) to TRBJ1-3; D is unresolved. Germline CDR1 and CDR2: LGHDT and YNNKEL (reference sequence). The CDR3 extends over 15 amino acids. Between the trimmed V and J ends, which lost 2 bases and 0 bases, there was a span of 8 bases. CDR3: CASSQSGISGNTIYF. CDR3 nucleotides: TGTGCCAGCAGCCAATCCGGGATCTCTGGAAACACCATATATTTT.

CDR3 sequence reads: CATSGTGGGTDTQYF. The CDR3, as DNA: TGTGCCACCAGTGGTACAGGGGGCGGCACAGATACGCAGTATTTT. This chain joins TRBV24-1 and TRBJ2-3; 9 bases align to TRBD1. Germline-derived CDR1 and CDR2 are KGHDR and SFDVKD. V shed 5 bases, J shed 1 base, and the junction held 3 bases outside the gene matches. The CDR3 sequence is 15 residues long.

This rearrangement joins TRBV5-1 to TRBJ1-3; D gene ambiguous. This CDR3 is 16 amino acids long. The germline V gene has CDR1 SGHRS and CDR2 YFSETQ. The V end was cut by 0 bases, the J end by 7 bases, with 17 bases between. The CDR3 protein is CASSLDGWSLENTIYF. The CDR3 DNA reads TGCGCCAGCAGCTTGGATGGTTGGTCCCTCGAGAACACCATATATTTT.

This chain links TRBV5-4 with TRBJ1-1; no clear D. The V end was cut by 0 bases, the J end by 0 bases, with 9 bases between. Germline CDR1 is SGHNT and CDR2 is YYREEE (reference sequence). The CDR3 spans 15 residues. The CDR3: CASSLDQRMNTEAFF. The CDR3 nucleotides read TGTGCCAGCAGCTTGGATCAGAGGATGAACACTGAAGCTTTCTTT.

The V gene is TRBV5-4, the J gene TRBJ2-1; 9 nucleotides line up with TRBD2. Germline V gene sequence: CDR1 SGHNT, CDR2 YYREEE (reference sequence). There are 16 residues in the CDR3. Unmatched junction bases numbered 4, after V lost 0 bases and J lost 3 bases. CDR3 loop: CASSLAGGRGYNEQFF. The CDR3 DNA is TGTGCCAGCAGCTTGGCTGGCGGGAGGGGCTACAATGAGCAGTTCTTC.

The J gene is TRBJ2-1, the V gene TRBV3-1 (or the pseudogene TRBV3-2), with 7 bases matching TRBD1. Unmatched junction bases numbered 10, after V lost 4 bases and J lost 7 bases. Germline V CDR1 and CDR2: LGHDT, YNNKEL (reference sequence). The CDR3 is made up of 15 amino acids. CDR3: CASSPSRQGGNEQFF. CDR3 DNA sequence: TGTGCCAGCAGCCCCTCTCGACAGGGTGGGAATGAGCAGTTCTTC.

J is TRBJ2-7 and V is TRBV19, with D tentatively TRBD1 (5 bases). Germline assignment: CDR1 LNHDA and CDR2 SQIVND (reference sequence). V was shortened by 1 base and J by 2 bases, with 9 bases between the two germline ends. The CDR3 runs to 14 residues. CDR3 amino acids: CASSIGTPTYEQYF. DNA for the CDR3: TGTGCCAGTAGTATAGGGACACCTACCTACGAGCAGTACTTC.